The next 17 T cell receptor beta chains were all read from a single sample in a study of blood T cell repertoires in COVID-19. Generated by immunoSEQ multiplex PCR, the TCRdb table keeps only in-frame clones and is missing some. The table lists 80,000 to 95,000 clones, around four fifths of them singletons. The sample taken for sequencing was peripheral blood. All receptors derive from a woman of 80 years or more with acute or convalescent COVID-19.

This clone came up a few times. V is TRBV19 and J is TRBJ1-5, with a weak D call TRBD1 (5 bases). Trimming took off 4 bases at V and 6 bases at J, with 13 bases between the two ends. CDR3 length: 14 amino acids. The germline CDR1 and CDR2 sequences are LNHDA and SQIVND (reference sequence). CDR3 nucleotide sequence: TGTGCCAGTAGTACGACGGGGGGTGGTCAGCCCCAGCATTTT. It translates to CASSTTGGGQPQHF.

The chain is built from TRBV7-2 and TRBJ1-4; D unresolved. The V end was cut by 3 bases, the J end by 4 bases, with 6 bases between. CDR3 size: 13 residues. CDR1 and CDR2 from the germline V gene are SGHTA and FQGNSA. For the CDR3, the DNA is TGTGCCAGCAGCTTTGGCGGTAATGAAAAACTGTTTTTT. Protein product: CASSFGGNEKLFF.

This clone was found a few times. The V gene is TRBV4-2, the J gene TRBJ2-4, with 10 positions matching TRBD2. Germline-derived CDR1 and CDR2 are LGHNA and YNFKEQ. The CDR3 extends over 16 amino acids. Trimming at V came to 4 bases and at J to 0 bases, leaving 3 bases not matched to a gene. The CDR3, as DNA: TGTGCCAGCAGCCCTAGACTAGCGGGAGCCAAAAACATTCAGTACTTC. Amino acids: CASSPRLAGAKNIQYF.

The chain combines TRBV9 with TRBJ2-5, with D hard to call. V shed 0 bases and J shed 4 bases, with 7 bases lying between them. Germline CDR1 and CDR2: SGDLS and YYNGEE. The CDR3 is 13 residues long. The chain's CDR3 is CASSVVVGETQYF. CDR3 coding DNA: TGTGCCAGCAGCGTAGTCGTCGGAGAGACCCAGTACTTC. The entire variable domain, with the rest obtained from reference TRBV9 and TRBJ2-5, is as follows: DSGVTQTPKHLITATGQRVTLRCSPRSGDLSVYWYQQSLDQGLQFLIQYYNGEERAKGNILERFSAQQFPDLHSELNLSSLELGDSALYFCASSVVVGETQYFGPGTRLLVL.

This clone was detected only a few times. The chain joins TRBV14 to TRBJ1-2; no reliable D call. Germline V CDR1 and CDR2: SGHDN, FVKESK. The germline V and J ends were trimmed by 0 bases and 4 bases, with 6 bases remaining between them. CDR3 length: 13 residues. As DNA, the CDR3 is TGTGCCAGCAGCCAAGAGTTCGTCTATGGCTACACCTTC. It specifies CASSQEFVYGYTF.

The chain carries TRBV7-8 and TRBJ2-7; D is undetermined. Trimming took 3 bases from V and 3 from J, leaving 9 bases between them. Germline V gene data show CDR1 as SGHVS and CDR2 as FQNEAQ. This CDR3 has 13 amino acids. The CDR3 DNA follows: TGTGCCAGCAGCTTCGACACACTCTACGAGCAGTACTTC. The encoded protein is CASSFDTLYEQYF.

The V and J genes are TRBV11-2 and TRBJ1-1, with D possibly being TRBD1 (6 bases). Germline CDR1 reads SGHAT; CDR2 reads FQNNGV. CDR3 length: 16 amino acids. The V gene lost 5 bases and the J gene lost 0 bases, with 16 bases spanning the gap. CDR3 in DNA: TGTGCCAGCAGCCCCGCTCGGGACACCATGAACACTGAAGCTTTCTTT. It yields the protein CASSPARDTMNTEAFF.

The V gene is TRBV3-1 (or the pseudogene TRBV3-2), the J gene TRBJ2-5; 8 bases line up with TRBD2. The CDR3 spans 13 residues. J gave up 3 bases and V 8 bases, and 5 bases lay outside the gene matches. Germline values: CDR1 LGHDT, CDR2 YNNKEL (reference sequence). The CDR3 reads CASGRRGEETQYF. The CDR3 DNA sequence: TGTGCCAGCGGACGGCGGGGGGAAGAGACCCAGTACTTC.

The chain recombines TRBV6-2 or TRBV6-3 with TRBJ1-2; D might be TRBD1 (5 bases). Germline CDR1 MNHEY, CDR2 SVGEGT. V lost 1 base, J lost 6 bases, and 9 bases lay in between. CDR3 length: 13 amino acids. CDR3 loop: CASSYYTGHGYTF. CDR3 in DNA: TGTGCCAGCAGTTACTACACAGGACATGGCTACACCTTC.

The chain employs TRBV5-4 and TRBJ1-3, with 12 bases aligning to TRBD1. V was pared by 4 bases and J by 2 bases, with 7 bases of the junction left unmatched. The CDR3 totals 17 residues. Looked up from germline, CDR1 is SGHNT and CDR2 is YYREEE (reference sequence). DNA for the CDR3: TGTGCCAGCAGCATGGGACAGGGGGCGGTAGCTGGAAACACCATATATTTT. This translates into CASSMGQGAVAGNTIYF.

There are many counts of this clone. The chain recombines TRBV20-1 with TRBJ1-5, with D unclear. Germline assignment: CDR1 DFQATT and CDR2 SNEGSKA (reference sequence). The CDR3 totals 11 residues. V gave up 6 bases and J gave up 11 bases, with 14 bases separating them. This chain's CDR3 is CSASLSSAQHF. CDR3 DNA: TGCAGTGCCTCATTGTCCTCGGCCCAGCATTTT.

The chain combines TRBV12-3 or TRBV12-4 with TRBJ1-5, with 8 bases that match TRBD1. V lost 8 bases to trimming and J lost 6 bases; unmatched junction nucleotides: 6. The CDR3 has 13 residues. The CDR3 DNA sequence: TGTGCCAGCTCACAGGGGGGCAGTCAGCCCCAGCATTTT. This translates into CASSQGGSQPQHF.

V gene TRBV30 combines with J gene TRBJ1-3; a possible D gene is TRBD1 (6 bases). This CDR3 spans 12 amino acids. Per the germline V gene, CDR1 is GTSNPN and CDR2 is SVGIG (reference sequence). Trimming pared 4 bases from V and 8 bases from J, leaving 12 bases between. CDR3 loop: CAWTLGADTIYF. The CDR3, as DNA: TGTGCCTGGACCCTGGGGGCGGACACCATATATTTT.

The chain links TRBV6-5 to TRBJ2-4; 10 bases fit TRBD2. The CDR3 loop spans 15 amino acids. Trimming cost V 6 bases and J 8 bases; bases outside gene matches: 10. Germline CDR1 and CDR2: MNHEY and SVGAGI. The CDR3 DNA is TGTGCCAGCAGATCCCCCAGCGGGGGGGCTGACATTCAGTACTTC. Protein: CASRSPSGGADIQYF.

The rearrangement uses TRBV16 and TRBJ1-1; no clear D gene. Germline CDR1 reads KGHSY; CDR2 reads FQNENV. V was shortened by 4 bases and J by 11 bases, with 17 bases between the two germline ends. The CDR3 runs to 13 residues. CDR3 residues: CASSPWRELGAFF. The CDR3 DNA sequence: TGTGCCAGCAGCCCATGGCGGGAGTTGGGGGCTTTCTTT.

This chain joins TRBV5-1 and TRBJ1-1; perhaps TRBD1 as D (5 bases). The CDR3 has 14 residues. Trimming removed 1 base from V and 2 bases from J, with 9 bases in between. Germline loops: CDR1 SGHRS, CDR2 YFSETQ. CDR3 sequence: CASSLQGTNTEAFF. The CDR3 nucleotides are TGCGCCAGCAGCTTGCAGGGTACAAACACTGAAGCTTTCTTT.

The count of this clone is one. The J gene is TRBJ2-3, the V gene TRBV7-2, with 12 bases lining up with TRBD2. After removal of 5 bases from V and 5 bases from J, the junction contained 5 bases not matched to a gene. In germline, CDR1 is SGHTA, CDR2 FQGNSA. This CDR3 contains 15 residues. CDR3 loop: CASSPSGRAIDTQYF. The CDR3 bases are TGTGCCAGCAGCCCTAGCGGGAGGGCCATAGATACGCAGTATTTT.